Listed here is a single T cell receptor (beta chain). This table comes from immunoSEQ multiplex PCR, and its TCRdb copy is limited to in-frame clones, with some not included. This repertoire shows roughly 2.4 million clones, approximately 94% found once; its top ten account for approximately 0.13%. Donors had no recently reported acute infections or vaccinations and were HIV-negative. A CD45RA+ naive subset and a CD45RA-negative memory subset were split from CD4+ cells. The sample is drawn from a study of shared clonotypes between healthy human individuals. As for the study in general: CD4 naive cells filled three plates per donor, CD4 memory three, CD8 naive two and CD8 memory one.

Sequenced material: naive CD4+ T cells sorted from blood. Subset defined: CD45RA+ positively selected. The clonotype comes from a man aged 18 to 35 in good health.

Here the CDR3 DNA reads TGTGCCAGCAGCACCCCTAGCGGGGGTCAAGAGACCCAGTACTTC. It specifies CASSTPSGGQETQYF. The chain uses TRBV7-9 and TRBJ2-5, with 10 positions matching TRBD2. With V trimmed by 5 bases and J by 2 bases, 5 bases remained unmatched. CDR1 SEHNR and CDR2 FQNEAQ come from the germline V gene (reference sequence). This CDR3 spans 15 amino acids.